The source of this TCR beta chain is a study of shared clonotypes between healthy human individuals (dated by TCRdb to about 2020). Concerning the study at large: A couple of women and a few men aged 18 to 49 years were included in the cohort. To increase sequencing depth and limit assay-specific biases, TCR repertoire library preparation and sequencing were carried out by different laboratories using diverse techniques. To estimate repertoire size and how much clonotype sharing occurs between individuals, the study deeply sequenced the blood TCR repertoires of about five healthy adults. For each donor, three plates each were used for CD4 naive and CD4 memory, two plates were used for CD8 naive, and one plate was used for CD8 memory. Between about 0.9 and 9 billion PBMCs per donor were obtained by leukapheresis.

Donors were healthy HIV-negative adults with no recently reported acute infections or vaccinations. Every donor was a Caucasian adult residing in Nashville, Tennessee, USA. Magnetic negative selection was used to enrich CD4+ T cells, after which naive cells were positively selected on CD45RA and the negative fraction became the memory subset. Blood was collected by leukapheresis, and PBMCs were isolated by Ficoll-Histopaque density gradient centrifugation and then cryopreserved in liquid nitrogen vapor phase. Analytical flow cytometry was used to check the purity and quantity of each magnetically sorted T cell population. Genomic DNA was isolated from each sorted fraction and quantified by UV absorbance on a Nanodrop 2000c. The germline V gene encodes CDR1 SGHRS and CDR2 YFSETQ. V is clipped by 2 bases and J by 3 bases, and the sequence between their germline boundaries is 7 bases long. From its cysteine to its phenylalanine, the CDR3 spans 13 amino acids. Only the CDR3 part of the read is kept: 39 bases, read in frame from the first base.

Using the deep immunoSEQ assay, TCR CDR3 regions were amplified from genomic DNA by multiplex PCR. Genomic DNA extracted from each cell subset was distributed evenly over all wells of several immunoSEQ 96-well plates, and each plate served as one replicate. For sorted subsets, each replicate PCR was loaded with about 0.2 ug genomic DNA, equivalent to about 30,000 T cell genomes. Purified libraries were measured with a Qubit 3.0 fluorometer, size-checked on a Bioanalyzer 2100, and measured again with the KAPA Library Quantification kit. A separate single-read 150-cycle Illumina NextSeq 550 flow cell was used to sequence each immunoSEQ 96-well plate. The authors' pipeline ran thus. Because only junctional sequences without quality scores were contained in the immunoSEQ output, filtering matching that applied to full-length reads could not be performed. Sequences were annotated with PyIR, a Python wrapper for IgBLAST v1.9, using IMGT germline references to assign V/J genes and CDR3. Any read was removed if the V/J assignment was weak (E-value above 1e-6), the CDR3 was missing, or the read contained stop codons, out-of-frame junctions, or ambiguous translated residues. V3J clonotypes were defined by identical inferred V gene, J gene, and CDR3 amino acid sequence. Percentage overlap between repertoires was calculated by dividing the number of shared unique clonotypes by the size of the smaller repertoire. Three approaches were used to assess repertoire richness: RTK rarefaction, the Chao1 estimator, and Recon v2.1 estimates of unobserved clonotypes. Generation probabilities were computed with OLGA for all TCRbeta clonotypes obtained by the gDNA method from several donors. As stored in TCRdb, this immuneACCESS dataset retains in-frame rearrangements with V and J assigned. A fraction of the clones does not appear; measured against another copy, unresolved V genes explain less than half of the discrepancy, and the remainder lacks a known reason. V, J and clone size reflect that table, while D and trimming were determined from the DNA. For this sample the table gives 1,400,000 or so clones, of which around 98.5% were detected only once. Together, the top ten hold roughly 0.36% of the sample.

A note on this clone: The antigen this receptor binds is unknown. No base qualities exist here, and no much larger clone lies one base off it. The same CDR3 arises from other DNA sequences in this sample as well.

Overall study outcomes, separate from this receptor: Compared with non-shared clonotypes, clonotypes shared by all four sorted-subset donors had higher generation probabilities. Even with the large sequencing depth, rarefaction of the sorted-subset datasets indicated that sequencing was incomplete. Sampling was limited to blood, and TCR repertoires in tissue likely differ from TCR repertoires in blood. Sharing across four donors was observed for around 5% of naive CD4, under 4% of naive CD8, roughly 2.4% of memory CD4, and roughly 0.4% of memory CD8 clonotypes. The small number of donors limited the genetic and exposure-history diversity represented. Based on pairwise subsampling, the degree of clonotype sharing among donors was expected to be affected by sequencing depth. Naive subsets generally had larger estimated clonotype richness than memory subsets did.

The rearrangement combines TRBV5-1 with TRBJ2-3; no D segment can be confidently identified. This receptor was taken from a man aged 25 to 40 in good health. Sequences were obtained from naive CD4+ T cells sorted from blood. The cell subset or site label, as the study defines it: CD45RA+ positively selected. The CDR3 region has the sequence CASSFGRTDTQYF. The DNA sequence is as follows: TGCGCCAGCAGCTTCGGCAGGACAGATACGCAGTATTTT.